The T cell receptor (beta chain) described here comes from a study of T cell repertoires in cytomegalovirus infection. The overall study: Indicated by public TCR beta signatures were CMV infection and matching HLA type. General study points: Carriers of CMV plus the relevant HLA were identified by cumulative public TCR beta family frequency. The ex vivo response was dominated by HLA-C-restricted CMV-specific TCR beta clonotypes.

TCRdb re-derived calls from the reads in MiXCR, one entry per CDR3 protein. This sample has 400,000 or so distinct CDR3 sequences, with approximately 18% found just once. V was pared by 8 bases and J by 5 bases, with 21 bases between. CDR1 and CDR2 (germline): SGHTA, FQGNSA. This CDR3 comprises 16 residues. This clonotype has ten or more counts. Its specificity is unknown. The sequencing sample was made of PBMCs. This sequence joins TRBV7-2 and TRBJ2-2; D is uncertain. The clonotype comes from a human donor in good health (CMV status not recorded). Some clones in this sample may be carry-over from other donors' samples. CDR3 DNA sequence: TGTGCCAGCCAGTCTTCGAGGCTTTTGGGTACCGGGGAGCTGTTTTTT. It specifies CASQSSRLLGTGELFF.